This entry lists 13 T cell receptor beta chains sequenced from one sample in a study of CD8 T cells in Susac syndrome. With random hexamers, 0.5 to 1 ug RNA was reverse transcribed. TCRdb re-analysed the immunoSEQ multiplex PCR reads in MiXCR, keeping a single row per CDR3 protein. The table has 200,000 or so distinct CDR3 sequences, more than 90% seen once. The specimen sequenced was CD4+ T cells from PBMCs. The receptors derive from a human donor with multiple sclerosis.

The CDR3 nucleotides read TGTGCCAGCAGCGTAGGACAGATCAATGAAAAACTGTTTTTT. This encodes CASSVGQINEKLFF. This sequence joins TRBV9 and TRBJ1-4, with D possibly TRBD1 on 5 matching bases. Trimming removed 0 bases from V and 5 bases from J, with 8 bases in between. The CDR3 contains 14 residues. CDR1 is SGDLS and CDR2 is YYNGEE in the germline V gene.

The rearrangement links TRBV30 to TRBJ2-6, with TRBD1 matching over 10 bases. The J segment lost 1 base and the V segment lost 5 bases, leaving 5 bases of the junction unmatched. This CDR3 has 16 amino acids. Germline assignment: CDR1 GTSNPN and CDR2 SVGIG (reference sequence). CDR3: CAWAGTGVSGANVLTF. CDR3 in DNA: TGTGCCTGGGCGGGGACAGGGGTGTCTGGGGCCAACGTCCTGACTTTC.

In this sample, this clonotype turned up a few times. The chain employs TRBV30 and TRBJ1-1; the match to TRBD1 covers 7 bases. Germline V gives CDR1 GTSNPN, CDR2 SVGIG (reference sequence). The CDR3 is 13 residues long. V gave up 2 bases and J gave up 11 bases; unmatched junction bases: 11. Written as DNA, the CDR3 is TGTGCCTGGAGTTCCTCAGGGGGACATGCGGCTTTCTTT. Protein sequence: CAWSSSGGHAAFF.

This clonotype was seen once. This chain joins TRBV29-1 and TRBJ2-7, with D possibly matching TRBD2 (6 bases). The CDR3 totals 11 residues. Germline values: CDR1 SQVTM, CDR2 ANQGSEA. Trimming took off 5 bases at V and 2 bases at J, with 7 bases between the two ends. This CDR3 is CSVWGAYEQYF. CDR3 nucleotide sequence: TGCAGCGTTTGGGGGGCCTACGAGCAGTACTTC.

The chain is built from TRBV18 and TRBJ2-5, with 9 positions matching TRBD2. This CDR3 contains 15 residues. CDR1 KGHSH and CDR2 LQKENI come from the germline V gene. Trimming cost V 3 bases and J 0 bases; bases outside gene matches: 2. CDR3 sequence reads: CASSPIAGDQETQYF. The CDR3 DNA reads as TGTGCCAGCTCACCTATAGCGGGAGACCAAGAGACCCAGTACTTC. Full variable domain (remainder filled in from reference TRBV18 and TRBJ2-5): NAGVMQNPRHLVRRRGQEARLRCSPMKGHSHVYWYRQLPEEGLKFMVYLQKENIIDESGMPKERFSAEFPKEGPSILRIQQVVRGDSAAYFCASSPIAGDQETQYFGPGTRLLVL.

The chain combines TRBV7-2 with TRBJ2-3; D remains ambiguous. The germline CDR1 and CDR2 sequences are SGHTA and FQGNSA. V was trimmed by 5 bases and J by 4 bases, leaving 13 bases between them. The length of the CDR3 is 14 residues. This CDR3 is CASSQPPSPDTQYF. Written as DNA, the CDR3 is TGTGCCAGCAGCCAACCCCCCTCCCCAGATACGCAGTATTTT.

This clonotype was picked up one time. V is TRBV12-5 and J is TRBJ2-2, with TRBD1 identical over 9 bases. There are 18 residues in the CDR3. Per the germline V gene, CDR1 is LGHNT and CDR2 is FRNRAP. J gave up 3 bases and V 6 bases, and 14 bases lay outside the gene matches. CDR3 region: CASGPTWGGQGHTGELFF. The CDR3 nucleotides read TGTGCTAGTGGCCCCACTTGGGGGGGACAGGGCCACACCGGGGAGCTGTTTTTT. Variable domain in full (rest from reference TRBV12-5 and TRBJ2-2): DARVTQTPRHKVTEMGQEVTMRCQPILGHNTVFWYRQTMMQGLELLAYFRNRAPLDDSGMPKDRFSAEMPDATLATLKIQPSEPRDSAVYFCASGPTWGGQGHTGELFFGEGSRLTVL.

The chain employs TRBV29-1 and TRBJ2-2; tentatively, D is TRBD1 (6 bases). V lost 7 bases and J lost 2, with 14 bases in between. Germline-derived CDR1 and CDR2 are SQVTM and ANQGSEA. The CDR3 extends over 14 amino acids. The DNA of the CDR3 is TGCAGCGCCAACCAGGGGATTAACACCGGGGAGCTGTTTTTT. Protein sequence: CSANQGINTGELFF.

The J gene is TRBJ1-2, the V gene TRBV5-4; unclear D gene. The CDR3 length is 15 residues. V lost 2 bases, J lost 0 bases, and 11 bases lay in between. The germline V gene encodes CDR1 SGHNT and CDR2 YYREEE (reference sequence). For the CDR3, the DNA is TGTGCCAGCAGCTTCGTCGAGCGAGCTAACTATGGCTACACCTTC. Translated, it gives CASSFVERANYGYTF.

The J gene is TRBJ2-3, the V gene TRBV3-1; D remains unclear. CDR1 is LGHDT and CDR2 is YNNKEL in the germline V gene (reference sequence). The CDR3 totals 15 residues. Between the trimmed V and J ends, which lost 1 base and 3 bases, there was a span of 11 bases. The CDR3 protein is CASSQVKELTDTQYF. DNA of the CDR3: TGTGCCAGCAGCCAAGTTAAGGAACTAACAGATACGCAGTATTTT.

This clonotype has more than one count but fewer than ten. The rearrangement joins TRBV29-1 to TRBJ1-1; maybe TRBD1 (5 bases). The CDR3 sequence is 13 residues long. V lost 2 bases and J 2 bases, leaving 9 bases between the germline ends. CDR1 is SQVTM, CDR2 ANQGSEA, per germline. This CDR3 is CSVEQGLNTEAFF. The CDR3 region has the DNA TGCAGCGTTGAACAGGGCCTCAACACTGAAGCTTTCTTT.

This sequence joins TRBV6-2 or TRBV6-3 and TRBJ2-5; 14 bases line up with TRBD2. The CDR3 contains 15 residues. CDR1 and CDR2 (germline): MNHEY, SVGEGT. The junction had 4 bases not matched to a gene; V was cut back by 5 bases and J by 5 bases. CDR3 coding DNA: TGTGCCAGCAGTGGACTAGCGGGGGGCCGGGAGACCCAGTACTTC. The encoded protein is CASSGLAGGRETQYF.

This chain's CDR3 is CASSLEAGGSTDTQYF. The CDR3 bases are TGTGCCAGCAGCCTGGAGGCTGGGGGTAGCACAGATACGCAGTATTTT. V usage is TRBV5-4 and J usage is TRBJ2-3; D may be TRBD1 or TRBD2 (5 bases each). Trimming cost V 4 bases and J 0 bases, with 15 bases left between them. The CDR3 is 16 amino acids. The germline CDR1 and CDR2 sequences are SGHNT and YYREEE (reference sequence).